This T cell receptor (beta chain) was profiled in a study of shared clonotypes between healthy human individuals. Study-wide context: For every donor, three CD4 naive, three CD4 memory, two CD8 naive and one CD8 memory plates were used. Findings and limits, study-wide: Several donors held around 5% of naive CD4 clonotypes in common.

The protocol was immunoSEQ multiplex PCR, while the TCRdb copy is restricted to in-frame clones and leaves out a portion. The data contain about 960,000 clones, 76% of them singletons. Worth noting for this clone: The antigen is not known.

From germline, CDR1 is LNHDA and CDR2 SQIVND (reference sequence). The CDR3 has 14 amino acids. Unmatched junction bases numbered 9, after V lost 7 bases and J lost 10 bases. V usage is TRBV19 and J usage is TRBJ2-1; 11 nucleotides line up with TRBD1. The origin of this receptor is a man between 18 and 29 years old in good health. The sequenced material came from memory CD4+ T cells sorted from blood. Sample subset: CD45RA-negative fraction. The CDR3 region has the DNA TGTGCCAGTAATTCCGGGACAGGGGGATTGGAGCAGTTCTTC. Its protein is CASNSGTGGLEQFF.